The 29 T cell receptor beta chains in this list originate from one sample, sequenced in a study of blood T cells in healthy people across ages. For the second PCR, which ran for about 7 to 11 cycles, a sample-barcoded 5' primer and a J-beta primer mix were used. TCRdb passed the 5' RACE reads through MiXCR, listing each CDR3 protein once. The table records 1.5 million to 2 million distinct CDR3 sequences, about 28% of them present only once. Sequencing was performed on blood. Every receptor here comes from a woman aged 25-40 years in good health.

CDR3 residues: CASSLSQGYEQFF. DNA for the CDR3: TGTGCCAGCAGTTTAAGTCAGGGCTATGAGCAGTTCTTC. The V and J genes are TRBV12-3 or TRBV12-4 and TRBJ2-1, with D tentatively TRBD1 (5 bases). The CDR3 has 13 residues. Trimming cost V 2 bases and J 8 bases, with 10 bases left between them.

This clonotype has ten or more counts. The chain is built from TRBV20-1 and TRBJ2-7, with 13 bases lining up with TRBD2. The V gene's germline CDR1 is DFQATT and CDR2 SNEGSKA (reference sequence). The J segment lost 9 bases and the V segment lost 0 bases, leaving 8 bases of the junction unmatched. The CDR3 is 15 amino acids. CDR3 protein: CSARDRTSGSITQYF. In nucleotides, the CDR3 is TGCAGTGCTAGAGACCGGACTAGCGGGAGTATCACGCAGTACTTC.

This clonotype was seen a single time. An end of the junction does not agree with germline; a read error may underlie this. CDR3 in amino acids: CAGSFFQETQYF. In nucleotides, the CDR3 is TGCGCCGGCAGCTTTTTCCAAGAGACCCAGTACTTC. The genes are TRBV5-1 and TRBJ2-5; D call uncertain. The V gene's germline CDR1 is SGHRS and CDR2 YFSETQ. This CDR3 contains 12 residues.

This clonotype is a singleton in its sample. The junction shows a germline mismatch at one end, possibly a read error. The chain employs TRBV24-1 and TRBJ2-7; D not certain. Germline CDR1 reads KGHDR; CDR2 reads SFDVKD. The CDR3 contains 13 residues. CDR3 sequence: CATSDPSSCEQYF. CDR3 in DNA: TGTGCCACCAGTGATCCGAGCTCCTGCGAGCAGTACTTC.

The gene calls are TRBV5-1 and TRBJ2-1, with D tentatively TRBD2 (6 bases). Germline V gene sequence: CDR1 SGHRS, CDR2 YFSETQ. The CDR3 runs to 15 residues. V lost 0 bases to trimming and J lost 6 bases, with 13 bases between them. CDR3 in DNA: TGCGCCAGCAGCTTGGCCAGGCGGGGAGGCAATGAGCAGTTCTTC. It yields the protein CASSLARRGGNEQFF.

On this clonotype itself: Given the absence of the conserved phenylalanine or tryptophan at the CDR3 end, a read error is likely. V and J are TRBV20-1 and TRBJ2-1; 10 bases line up with TRBD2. Germline CDR1 DFQATT, CDR2 SNEGSKA (reference sequence). Trimming cost V 6 bases and J 1 base; bases outside gene matches: 12. The CDR3 has 17 amino acids. The CDR3 region is CSASTVAGGSSYNEQFL. The DNA for the CDR3 is TGCAGTGCCAGCACCGTAGCGGGAGGATCATCCTACAATGAGCAGTTCTTG.

This clonotype was counted between two and nine times. The rearrangement joins TRBV2 to TRBJ2-4, with 7 bases fitting TRBD1. In germline, CDR1 is SNHLY, CDR2 FYNNEI. The J segment lost 13 bases and the V segment lost 6 bases, leaving 15 bases of the junction unmatched. The CDR3 contains 14 residues. This CDR3 reads CASREGASYNEQYF. In DNA, the CDR3 is TGTGCCAGCAGAGAGGGGGCCTCCTACAATGAGCAGTACTTC.

The table lists this clonotype with a few counts. The chain joins TRBV5-1 to TRBJ2-3; a weak D match, TRBD1 (6 bases). The V and J ends lost 0 bases and 0 bases respectively, with 11 bases between them. From germline, CDR1 is SGHRS and CDR2 YFSETQ. The CDR3 spans 16 residues. The CDR3 reads CASSLGQGISTDTQYF. As DNA, the CDR3 is TGCGCCAGCAGCTTGGGCCAGGGGATAAGCACAGATACGCAGTATTTT. The entire variable domain, with the rest obtained from reference TRBV5-1 and TRBJ2-3, is as follows: KAGVTQTPRYLIKTRGQQVTLSCSPISGHRSVSWYQQTPGQGLQFLFEYFSETQRNKGNFPGRFSGRQFSNSRSEMNVSTLELGDSALYLCASSLGQGISTDTQYFGPGTRLTVL.

The chain is built from TRBV7-2 and TRBJ1-2; weak D call: TRBD1 (5 bases). Germline-derived CDR1 and CDR2 are SGHTA and FQGNSA. Trimming stripped 6 bases from V and 8 bases from J, with 22 bases between. This CDR3 has 15 amino acids. The CDR3 DNA reads TGTGCCAGCAGACTTGGGACGGCGGCTAAAAGCGGCTACACCTTC. It codes for CASRLGTAAKSGYTF.

This clonotype was counted between two and nine times. CDR3 sequence: CASSLSTPTGLGGYTF. CDR3 nucleotide sequence: TGTGCCAGCAGTTTATCGACTCCGACAGGATTGGGAGGCTACACCTTC. V usage is TRBV27 and J usage is TRBJ1-2; a possible D gene is TRBD1 (6 bases). Deletions cut 0 bases from V and 8 bases from J, with 19 bases between. The length of the CDR3 is 16 residues. Germline CDR1 is MNHEY and CDR2 is SMNVEV (reference sequence).

V is TRBV2 and J is TRBJ2-5; D is uncertain. CDR1 is SNHLY, CDR2 FYNNEI, per germline. The germline V and J ends were trimmed by 6 bases and 6 bases, with 11 bases remaining between them. There are 12 residues in the CDR3. The CDR3 sequence: CASRASQKTQYF. The CDR3 DNA is TGTGCCAGCAGAGCGAGCCAGAAGACCCAGTACTTC.

This clonotype occurred a few times. CDR3 in DNA: TGTGCCAGCAGTTCAACTAGCGGGATCGCAGATACGCAGTATTTT. Translating it yields CASSSTSGIADTQYF. This chain joins TRBV12-3 or TRBV12-4 and TRBJ2-3; 10 bases are a match to TRBD2. The CDR3 extends over 15 amino acids. V was pared by 4 bases and J by 4 bases, with 5 bases of the junction left unmatched.

There are many counts of this clonotype. This sequence joins TRBV29-1 and TRBJ2-7; TRBD1 might be the D (6 bases). This CDR3 contains 14 residues. Germline V CDR1 and CDR2: SQVTM, ANQGSEA. Trimming took off 6 bases at V and 2 bases at J, with 17 bases between the two ends. The CDR3 nucleotides are TGCAGCGTGGAGTTGGACAGTGAGACCTACGAGCAGTACTTC. Its translation is CSVELDSETYEQYF.

This chain connects TRBV10-3 to TRBJ2-7; perhaps TRBD2 as D (6 bases). The ends were cut back, 1 base at V and 7 bases at J, with 11 bases in the middle. Germline CDR1 is ENHRY and CDR2 is SYGVKD. The CDR3 covers 13 residues. This chain's CDR3 is CAISEWEEEEQYF. The CDR3 DNA reads as TGTGCCATCAGTGAGTGGGAGGAGGAGGAGCAGTACTTC.

This chain links TRBV15 with TRBJ2-7; 7 positions agree with TRBD2. The trim removed 0 bases at V and 0 bases at J, leaving 8 bases unmatched. This CDR3 has 17 residues. The germline gives CDR1 LNHNV, CDR2 YYDKDF (reference sequence). The CDR3 bases are TGTGCCACCAGCAGAGATATGCCTAGCGGCAGCTCCTACGAGCAGTACTTC. Protein: CATSRDMPSGSSYEQYF.

In this sample, this clonotype turned up a few times. This chain links TRBV20-1 with TRBJ2-1, with 8 nucleotides matching TRBD1. The CDR3 covers 15 residues. V shed 3 bases and J 1 base; nucleotides not matched to a gene: 5. The germline V gene has CDR1 DFQATT and CDR2 SNEGSKA (reference sequence). CDR3 sequence: CSARGQAKSYNEQFF. Here the CDR3 DNA reads TGCAGTGCTAGGGGACAGGCCAAATCCTACAATGAGCAGTTCTTC.

The chain combines TRBV6-6 with TRBJ1-1; D perhaps matches TRBD1 (5 bases). The CDR3 extends over 16 amino acids. Germline assignment: CDR1 MNHNY and CDR2 SVGAGI (reference sequence). Between the trimmed V and J ends, which lost 6 bases and 0 bases, there was a span of 17 bases. CDR3 sequence reads: CASRPLERGLNTEAFF. CDR3 DNA sequence: TGTGCCAGCAGACCCTTAGAGAGGGGATTGAACACTGAAGCTTTCTTT.

V and J are TRBV18 and TRBJ2-6; TRBD2 might be the D (6 bases). CDR1 and CDR2 from the germline V gene are KGHSH and LQKENI. This CDR3 comprises 16 residues. Between the trimmed V and J ends, which lost 1 base and 2 bases, there was a span of 9 bases. CDR3: CASSPLASAGANVLTF. DNA of the CDR3: TGTGCCAGCTCACCACTCGCTAGCGCTGGGGCCAACGTCCTGACTTTC. The full variable domain, its missing parts supplied by reference TRBV18 and TRBJ2-6, is NAGVMQNPRHLVRRRGQEARLRCSPMKGHSHVYWYRQLPEEGLKFMVYLQKENIIDESGMPKERFSAEFPKEGPSILRIQQVVRGDSAAYFCASSPLASAGANVLTFGAGSRLTVL.

About this clonotype: One base away lies a much larger clone, so this may be a sequencing read error. The gene calls are TRBV29-1 and TRBJ2-1; D is uncertain. The V end was cut by 7 bases, the J end by 6 bases, with 10 bases between. This CDR3 is 11 amino acids long. Germline loops: CDR1 SQVTM, CDR2 ANQGSEA. CDR3 amino acids: CSATFSNEQFF. The CDR3 bases are TGCAGCGCTACATTTTCCAATGAGCAGTTCTTC.

The table lists this clonotype with a few counts. The V gene is TRBV2, the J gene TRBJ2-3; D is possibly TRBD2 (5 bases). Trimming shortened V by 4 bases and J by 2 bases, and 16 bases separated the two germline ends. CDR1 and CDR2 (germline): SNHLY, FYNNEI. CDR3 length: 16 amino acids. CDR3 loop: CASSAFRGITTDTQYF. CDR3 nucleotide sequence: TGTGCCAGCAGTGCTTTCCGGGGAATAACCACAGATACGCAGTATTTT.

The CDR3, as DNA: TGTGCCAGCAGCCCTAGGATGTCTAGCGGGGTTTTGCACGAGCAGTACTTC. Its protein product is CASSPRMSSGVLHEQYF. The chain employs TRBV7-2 and TRBJ2-7; the match to TRBD2 covers 9 bases. The CDR3 contains 17 residues. Germline CDR1 and CDR2: SGHTA and FQGNSA. Trimming at V came to 5 bases and at J to 5 bases, leaving 16 bases not matched to a gene.

Only a few counts were recorded for this clonotype. This chain uses TRBV20-1 with TRBJ2-4; the D gene is possibly TRBD2 (6 bases). Per the germline V gene, CDR1 is DFQATT and CDR2 is SNEGSKA (reference sequence). Trimming removed 5 bases at V and 13 bases at J, with 12 bases between. The CDR3 has 10 amino acids. For the CDR3, the DNA is TGCAGTGCTGTGGGGGGTGAGCAGTACTTC. Encoded protein: CSAVGGEQYF.

This clonotype appeared a few times. It may be a read error: a sequence one base away is much more abundant. The chain couples TRBV5-1 to TRBJ2-5, with TRBD1 as a possible D gene (5 bases). Per germline, CDR1 SGHRS and CDR2 YFSETQ. This CDR3 region has 14 residues. The CDR3 sequence is CSSSLPGSVETQYF. The CDR3 bases are TGCTCCAGCAGCTTGCCAGGGTCCGTGGAGACCCAGTACTTC. Based on the CDR3 plus reference TRBV5-1 and TRBJ2-5, the full variable domain is KAGVTQTPRYLIKTRGQQVTLSCSPISGHRSVSWYQQTPGQGLQFLFEYFSETQRNKGNFPGRFSGRQFSNSRSEMNVSTLELGDSALYLCSSSLPGSVETQYFGPGTRLLVL.

This rearrangement joins TRBV6-2 or TRBV6-3 to TRBJ2-1, with a weak D call TRBD2 (5 bases). The V end was cut by 4 bases, the J end by 1 base, with 23 bases between. Germline CDR1 reads MNHEY; CDR2 reads SVGEGT. The CDR3 is 19 amino acids. The CDR3 coding sequence is TGTGCCAGCAGTTGGAGGACTGGCCGGAATTTACCTTCCTACAATGAGCAGTTCTTC. Amino acid sequence: CASSWRTGRNLPSYNEQFF.

This clonotype was counted ten times or more. The chain recombines TRBV5-1 with TRBJ2-1, with D unresolved. CDR3 length: 11 residues. The V gene's germline CDR1 is SGHRS and CDR2 YFSETQ. V was cut by 2 bases and J by 9 bases, with 6 bases left in between. DNA for the CDR3: TGCGCCAGCAGCTTCTTGTCTGAGCAGTTCTTC. Protein: CASSFLSEQFF.

A few counts support this clonotype. The chain is built from TRBV24-1 and TRBJ2-3; TRBD2 aligns across 14 bases. CDR1 is KGHDR and CDR2 is SFDVKD in the germline V gene. Germline trimming cut 0 bases from V and 2 bases from J; bases unmatched to any gene: 12. The CDR3 is 21 residues long. The DNA of the CDR3 is TGTGCCACCAGTGATTTGGGACCGGGACTAGCGGGAGTGGTCTTCACAGATACGCAGTATTTT. It specifies CATSDLGPGLAGVVFTDTQYF.

The genes are TRBV7-2 and TRBJ2-1; 7 bases align to TRBD1. From germline, CDR1 is SGHTA and CDR2 FQGNSA. The junction had 3 bases not matched to a gene; V was cut back by 4 bases and J by 0 bases. CDR3 length equals 15 residues. CDR3 coding DNA: TGTGCCAGCAGCTGGGACAGAGTCTCCTACAATGAGCAGTTCTTC. It translates to CASSWDRVSYNEQFF. The full variable domain, its missing parts supplied by reference TRBV7-2 and TRBJ2-1, is GAGVSQSPSNKVTEKGKDVELRCDPISGHTALYWYRQSLGQGLEFLIYFQGNSAPDKSGLPSDRFSAERTGGSVSTLTIQRTQQEDSAVYLCASSWDRVSYNEQFFGPGTRLTVL.

The V gene is TRBV12-3 or TRBV12-4, the J gene TRBJ1-1; D may be TRBD1 (6 bases). The CDR3 has 13 amino acids. V lost 6 bases and J lost 7, with 15 bases in between. The CDR3 nucleotides are TGTGCCAGCAGACAGCAGGGCAGGGGTGAAGCTTTCTTT. It yields the protein CASRQQGRGEAFF.

A note on this clonotype: A much larger clone differs from this one at a single base, so this may be a read error. The chain couples TRBV29-1 to TRBJ1-2, with a possible D match to TRBD1 (5 bases). Germline V gives CDR1 SQVTM, CDR2 ANQGSEA. The CDR3 runs to 11 residues. The CDR3 loop reads CGVHGHDGYTF. For the CDR3, the DNA is TGCGGCGTTCACGGACATGATGGCTACACCTTC.